This T cell receptor (beta chain) was profiled in a study of T-cell reconstitution after alpha-beta-depleted transplantation in children. Study results and limitations: After one year, T-cell counts and TCRbeta diversity mostly came from new T cells.

Construction of the TCRbeta library involved unique molecular identifiers. MiXCR, applied by TCRdb to the PCR reads, yields one record per CDR3 protein. The table includes around 960,000 distinct CDR3 sequences, roughly 29% detected once. A remark on this clonotype: Its antigen is unknown.

The ends lost 2 bases at V and 10 bases at J; junction bases unmatched: 11. The CDR3 extends over 15 amino acids. Looked up from germline, CDR1 is SGDLS and CDR2 is YYNGEE. The specimen comprised PBMCs, mostly from graft donor cells, sampled 360 days after TCRalphabeta/CD19-depleted stem cell transplant. The clonotype originates from a boy younger than two who had a stem cell transplant for SCID, so the T cells may come from the graft donor. The rearrangement joins TRBV9 to TRBJ2-1; TRBD2 matches 8 bases. CDR3 protein: CASSVHGGAIGEQFF. CDR3 DNA sequence: TGTGCCAGCAGCGTTCACGGGGGGGCCATAGGGGAGCAGTTCTTC.